The 7 T cell receptor beta chains reported below all come from one sample, sequenced in a study of cytomegalovirus exposure and HLA in healthy donors. 60 Vbeta and 13 Jbeta primers were used in PCR. Measured with immunoSEQ multiplex PCR; TCRdb has only the in-frame clones, and not every one. Of roughly 73,000 clones listed, roughly 74% were seen once; the top ten hold approximately 3.7%. Material for sequencing was PBMCs. These receptors were obtained from a man aged 35 to 55 in good health and CMV-seronegative.

In its sample, this clone was seen a few times. CDR3 residues: CASRRGTGTVSYEQYF. In DNA, the CDR3 is TGCGCCAGCAGGAGAGGGACAGGGACCGTCTCCTACGAGCAGTACTTC. This chain uses TRBV10-2 with TRBJ2-7; 9 nucleotides line up with TRBD1. CDR1 and CDR2 from the germline V gene are WSHSY and SAAADI. V dropped 6 bases and J dropped 0; count of bases not matched to a gene: 9. CDR3 length: 16 amino acids.

V and J are TRBV4-2 and TRBJ2-7; D might be TRBD2 (5 bases). Trimming shortened V by 3 bases and J by 10 bases, and 16 bases separated the two germline ends. Germline loops: CDR1 LGHNA, CDR2 YNFKEQ. The CDR3 is made up of 13 amino acids. CDR3 nucleotides: TGTGCCAGCAGCCATCAAGAGAGCGCGGGCCAGTACTTC. It is translated as CASSHQESAGQYF.

The chain employs TRBV5-4 and TRBJ2-5; D is perhaps TRBD2 (5 bases). The V end was cut by 1 base, the J end by 3 bases, with 10 bases between. The germline CDR1 and CDR2 sequences are SGHNT and YYREEE (reference sequence). The CDR3 spans 14 residues. CDR3 residues: CASSLRERKETQYF. The DNA for the CDR3 is TGTGCCAGCAGCTTGAGGGAGAGGAAAGAGACCCAGTACTTC.

The chain uses TRBV29-1 and TRBJ2-7; no clear D. V dropped 4 bases and J dropped 0 bases, with 16 bases sitting between them. CDR3 length equals 15 residues. Germline V gene sequence: CDR1 SQVTM, CDR2 ANQGSEA. CDR3 DNA: TGCAGCGTTGGAGGTCCATACCCCTACTCCTACGAGCAGTACTTC. Translated, it gives CSVGGPYPYSYEQYF.

This rearrangement joins TRBV28 to TRBJ2-5; TRBD1 is a possible D gene (6 bases). Looked up from germline, CDR1 is MDHEN and CDR2 is SYDVKM. The CDR3 is 15 residues long. V was trimmed by 2 bases and J by 5 bases, leaving 15 bases between them. The CDR3 DNA follows: TGTGCCAGCAGTTTACTGCCAGGGGCAGGGGAGACCCAGTACTTC. Amino acid sequence: CASSLLPGAGETQYF.

This clone was found a few times. This sequence joins TRBV19 and TRBJ1-1; 11 nucleotides agree with TRBD1. The length of the CDR3 is 15 residues. V shed 7 bases, J shed 3 bases, and the junction held 7 bases outside the gene matches. The germline V gene encodes CDR1 LNHDA and CDR2 SQIVND (reference sequence). The DNA for the CDR3 is TGTGCCAGTATCCCTGGACAGGGGGCCTACACTGAAGCTTTCTTT. Translating gives CASIPGQGAYTEAFF.

V usage is TRBV5-1 and J usage is TRBJ2-5; 13 bases fit TRBD2. Germline CDR1 reads SGHRS; CDR2 reads YFSETQ. V shed 4 bases and J 0 bases; nucleotides not matched to a gene: 9. The CDR3 sequence is 18 residues long. In DNA, the CDR3 is TGCGCCAGCAGCGCTGGACTAGCGGGGGCGACGTACCAAGAGACCCAGTACTTC. It yields the protein CASSAGLAGATYQETQYF. The whole variable domain, remainder taken from reference TRBV5-1 and TRBJ2-5, is KAGVTQTPRYLIKTRGQQVTLSCSPISGHRSVSWYQQTPGQGLQFLFEYFSETQRNKGNFPGRFSGRQFSNSRSEMNVSTLELGDSALYLCASSAGLAGATYQETQYFGPGTRLLVL.